This T cell receptor (beta chain) was documented in a study of T-cell memory formation after mild COVID-19. The study's findings and limits: Researchers found some responding clones in pre-infection memory, a sign that cross-reactive memory joined. Balance between CD4 and CD8 was seen in clones contracting day 15 to 85, and a CD4+ lean was seen in later expanders. SARS-CoV-2 specificity of second-wave clones peaking day 37 was unconfirmed.

In this sample, this clonotype turned up once. As yet, its antigen is unknown. Being one base from a much bigger clone, this may be a read error. Constant-segment primers served in 5'RACE that generated TCR alpha and TCR beta cDNA libraries bearing sample barcodes and UMIs. Each CDR3 protein gets one entry after TCRdb re-called the 5' RACE reads with MiXCR. Among roughly 480,000 distinct CDR3 sequences listed, 20% to 25% were seen once. The germline V and J ends were trimmed by 0 bases and 3 bases, with 7 bases remaining between them. This CDR3 spans 13 amino acids. CDR1 and CDR2 (germline): SGHRS, YFSETQ.

J is TRBJ2-7 and V is TRBV5-1; D remains ambiguous. Source material: PBMCs or a T cell subset sorted from them (not recorded which). The sequence was obtained from an adult woman who had mild COVID-19 (a few samples of this study predate the infection). Cell type and time point are not known. The CDR3 is CASSLEAFYEQYF. The CDR3 coding sequence is TGCGCCAGCAGCTTGGAGGCCTTCTACGAGCAGTACTTC.